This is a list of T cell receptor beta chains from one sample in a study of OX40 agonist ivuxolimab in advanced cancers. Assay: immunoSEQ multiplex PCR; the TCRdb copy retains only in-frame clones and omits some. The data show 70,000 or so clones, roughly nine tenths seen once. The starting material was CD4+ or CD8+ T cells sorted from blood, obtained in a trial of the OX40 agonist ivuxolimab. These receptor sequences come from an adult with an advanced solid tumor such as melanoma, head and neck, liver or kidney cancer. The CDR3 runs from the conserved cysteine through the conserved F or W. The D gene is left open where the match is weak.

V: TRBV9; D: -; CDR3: CASSTSGTPFYNEQFF
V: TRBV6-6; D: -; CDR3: CASGLEDGSGELFF
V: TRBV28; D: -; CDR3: CASTDTTYEQYF
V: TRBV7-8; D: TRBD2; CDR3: CASNPGSGRAHEQYF
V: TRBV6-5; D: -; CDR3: CASRQSGELFF
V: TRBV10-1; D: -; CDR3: CASRRKGETQYF
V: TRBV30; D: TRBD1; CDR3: CAWERRDREAGELFF
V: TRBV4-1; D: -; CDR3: CASSLYYGTTNEKLFF
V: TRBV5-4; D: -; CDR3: CASSSSGADGYTF
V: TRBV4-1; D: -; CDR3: CASSQERGPYEQYF
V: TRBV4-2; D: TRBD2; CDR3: CASSQGLAGGNEQYF
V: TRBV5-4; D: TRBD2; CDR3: CASSRRGVSQNEQFF
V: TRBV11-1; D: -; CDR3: CASSLTTGREQYF
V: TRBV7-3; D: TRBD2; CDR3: CASSVSGSGETQYF
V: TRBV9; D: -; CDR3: CASSPGWEQAQHF
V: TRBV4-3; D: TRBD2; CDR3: CASSQVFGGRGASTDTQYF
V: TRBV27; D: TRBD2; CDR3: CASSSGLANYEQYF
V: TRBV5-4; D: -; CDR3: CASSANTPYEQYF
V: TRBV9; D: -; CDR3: CASSHGKADTQYF
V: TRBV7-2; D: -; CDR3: CASSLGNTIYF
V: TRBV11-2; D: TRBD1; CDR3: CASSLTLGDSAYEQYF
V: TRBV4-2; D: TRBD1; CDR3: CASSQDGTATYEQYF
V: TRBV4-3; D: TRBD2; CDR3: CASSQGLAGIGLVETQYF
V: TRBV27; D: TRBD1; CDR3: CASSSSPGTGAYEQYF
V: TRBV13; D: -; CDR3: CASSLGLYLGSEQYF
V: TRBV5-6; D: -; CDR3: CASSLGQFNEKLFF
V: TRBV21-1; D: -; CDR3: CASSKLRTGDSTLKDTEAFF
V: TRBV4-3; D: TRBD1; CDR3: CASSQDMTGVSTDTQYF
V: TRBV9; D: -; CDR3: CASSVGDREETQYF